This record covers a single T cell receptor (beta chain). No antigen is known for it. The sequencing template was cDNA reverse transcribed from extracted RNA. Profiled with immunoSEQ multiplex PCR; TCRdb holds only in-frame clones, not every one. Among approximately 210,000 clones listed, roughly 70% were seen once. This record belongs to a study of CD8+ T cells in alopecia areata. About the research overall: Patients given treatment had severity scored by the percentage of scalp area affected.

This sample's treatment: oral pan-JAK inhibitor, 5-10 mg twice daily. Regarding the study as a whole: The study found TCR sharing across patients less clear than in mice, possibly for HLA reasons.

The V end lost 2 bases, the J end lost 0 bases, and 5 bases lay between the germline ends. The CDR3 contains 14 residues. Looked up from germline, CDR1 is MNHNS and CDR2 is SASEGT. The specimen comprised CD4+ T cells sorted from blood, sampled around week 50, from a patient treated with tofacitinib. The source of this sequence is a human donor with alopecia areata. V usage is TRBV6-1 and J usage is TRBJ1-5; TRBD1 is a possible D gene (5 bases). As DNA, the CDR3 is TGTGCCAGCAGTGAACAGGGTAGCAATCAGCCCCAGCATTTT. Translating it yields CASSEQGSNQPQHF.